The sequence of this T cell receptor (beta chain) was determined in a study of T cell responses to AZD1222 COVID-19 vaccine. Study-wide results and limits: Spike-specific TCR breadth and depth were elevated following two AZD1222 doses. Repertoires were obtained only post-peak T cell response.

Concerning this clone: What it binds is unknown.

Germline CDR1 reads MDHEN; CDR2 reads SYDVKM. The CDR3 loop spans 14 amino acids. V dropped 1 base and J dropped 5 bases, with 11 bases sitting between them. Using immunoSEQ multiplex PCR, the repertoire was profiled, and TCRdb retains in-frame clones only, with some absent. The profile covers 140,000 or so clones, with around 94% appearing a single time and around 10% taken by the ten largest. This clonotype originated in an adult who had recovered from COVID-19. The chain carries TRBV28 and TRBJ2-5; TRBD2 might be the D (5 bases). The sample here was peripheral blood, taken after recovery from COVID-19. CDR3 bases: TGTGCCAGCAGTTTATTCCCGGGAACGGAGACCCAGTACTTC. It codes for CASSLFPGTETQYF.